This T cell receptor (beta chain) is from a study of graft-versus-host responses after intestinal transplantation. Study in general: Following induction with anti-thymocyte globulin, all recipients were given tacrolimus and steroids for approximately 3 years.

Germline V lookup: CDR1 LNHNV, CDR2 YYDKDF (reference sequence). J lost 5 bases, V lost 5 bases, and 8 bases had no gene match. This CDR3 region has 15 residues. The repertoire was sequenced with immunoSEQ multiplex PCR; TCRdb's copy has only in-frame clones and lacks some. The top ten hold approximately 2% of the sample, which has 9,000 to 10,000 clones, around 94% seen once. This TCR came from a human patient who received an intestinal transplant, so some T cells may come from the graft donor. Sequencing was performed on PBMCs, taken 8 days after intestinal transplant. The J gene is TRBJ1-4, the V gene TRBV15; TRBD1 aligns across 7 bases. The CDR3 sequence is CATSVRDRVNEKLFF. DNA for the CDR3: TGTGCCACCAGCGTAAGGGACAGAGTCAATGAAAAACTGTTTTTT.